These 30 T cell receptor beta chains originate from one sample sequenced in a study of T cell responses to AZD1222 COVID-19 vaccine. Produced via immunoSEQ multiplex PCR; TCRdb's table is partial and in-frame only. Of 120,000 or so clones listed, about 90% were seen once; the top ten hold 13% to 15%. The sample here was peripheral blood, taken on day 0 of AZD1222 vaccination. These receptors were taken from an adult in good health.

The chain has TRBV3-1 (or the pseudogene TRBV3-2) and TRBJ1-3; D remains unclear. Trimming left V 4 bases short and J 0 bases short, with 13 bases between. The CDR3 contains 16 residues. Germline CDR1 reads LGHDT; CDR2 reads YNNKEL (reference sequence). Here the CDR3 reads CASSPRGRTSGNTIYF. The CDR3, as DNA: TGTGCCAGCAGCCCACGAGGGAGAACCTCTGGAAACACCATATATTTT.

CDR3 coding DNA: TGTGCCAGCTCACCTCTGGTTAACAGTGACTATAATTCACCCCTCCACTTT. It yields the protein CASSPLVNSDYNSPLHF. J is TRBJ1-6 and V is TRBV18; unclear D gene. Looked up from germline, CDR1 is KGHSH and CDR2 is LQKENI. Deletions cut 3 bases from V and 3 bases from J, with 15 bases between. The CDR3 is made up of 17 amino acids.

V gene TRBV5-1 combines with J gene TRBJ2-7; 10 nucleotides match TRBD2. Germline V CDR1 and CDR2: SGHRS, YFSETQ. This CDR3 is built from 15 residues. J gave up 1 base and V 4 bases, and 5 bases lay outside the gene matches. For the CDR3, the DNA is TGCGCCAGCAGCCCTAGCGGGGGCCCTTCCTACGAGCAGTACTTC. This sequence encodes CASSPSGGPSYEQYF.

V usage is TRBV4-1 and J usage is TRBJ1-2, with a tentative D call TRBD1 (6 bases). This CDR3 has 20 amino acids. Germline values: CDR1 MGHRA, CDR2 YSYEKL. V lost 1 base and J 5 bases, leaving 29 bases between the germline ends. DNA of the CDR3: TGCGCCAGCAGCCAAGGATTTGGAGTATGGGGCCGAAGGGGGTTTTATGGCTACACCTTC. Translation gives CASSQGFGVWGRRGFYGYTF.

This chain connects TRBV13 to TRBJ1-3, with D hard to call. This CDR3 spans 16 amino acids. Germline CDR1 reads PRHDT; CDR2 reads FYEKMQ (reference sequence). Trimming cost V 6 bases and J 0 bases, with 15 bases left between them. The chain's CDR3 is CASSNEAGDSGNTIYF. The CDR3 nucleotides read TGTGCCAGCAGTAATGAGGCCGGGGACTCTGGAAACACCATATATTTT.

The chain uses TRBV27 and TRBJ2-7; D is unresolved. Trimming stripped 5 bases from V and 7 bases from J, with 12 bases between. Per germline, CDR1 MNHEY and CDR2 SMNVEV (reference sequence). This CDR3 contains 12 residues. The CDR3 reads CASSKGPWEQYF. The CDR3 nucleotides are TGTGCCAGCAGTAAAGGGCCGTGGGAGCAGTACTTC.

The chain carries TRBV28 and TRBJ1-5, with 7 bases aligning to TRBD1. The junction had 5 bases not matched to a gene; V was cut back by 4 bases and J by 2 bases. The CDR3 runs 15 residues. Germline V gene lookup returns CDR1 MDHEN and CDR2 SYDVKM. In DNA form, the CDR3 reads TGTGCCAGCAGTTCCGCCGGGACAGGCAATCAGCCCCAGCATTTT. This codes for CASSSAGTGNQPQHF.

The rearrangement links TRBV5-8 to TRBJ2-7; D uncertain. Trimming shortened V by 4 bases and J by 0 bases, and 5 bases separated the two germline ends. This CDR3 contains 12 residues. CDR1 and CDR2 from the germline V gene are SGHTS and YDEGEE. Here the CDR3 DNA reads TGTGCCAGCAGCGCGCTCTCCTACGAGCAGTACTTC. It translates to CASSALSYEQYF.

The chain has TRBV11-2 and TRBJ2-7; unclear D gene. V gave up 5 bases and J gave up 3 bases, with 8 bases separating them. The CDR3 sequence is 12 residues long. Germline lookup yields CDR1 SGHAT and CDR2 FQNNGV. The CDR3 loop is CASSQQSYEQYF. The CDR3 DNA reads TGTGCCAGCAGCCAACAGAGCTACGAGCAGTACTTC.

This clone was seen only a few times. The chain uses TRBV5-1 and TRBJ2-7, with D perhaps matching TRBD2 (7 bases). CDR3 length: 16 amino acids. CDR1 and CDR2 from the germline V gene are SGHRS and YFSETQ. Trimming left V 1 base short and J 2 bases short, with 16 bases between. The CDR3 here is CASSLKTGRGAYEQYF. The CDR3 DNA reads TGCGCCAGCAGCTTGAAAACAGGGAGGGGCGCCTACGAGCAGTACTTC.

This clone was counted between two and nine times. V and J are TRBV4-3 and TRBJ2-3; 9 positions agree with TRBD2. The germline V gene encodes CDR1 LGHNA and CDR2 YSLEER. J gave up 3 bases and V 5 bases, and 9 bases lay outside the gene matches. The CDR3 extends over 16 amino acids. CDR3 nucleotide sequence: TGCGCCAGCAGCTTTCGCGGGGGGGGGCGAACAGATACGCAGTATTTT. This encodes CASSFRGGGRTDTQYF.

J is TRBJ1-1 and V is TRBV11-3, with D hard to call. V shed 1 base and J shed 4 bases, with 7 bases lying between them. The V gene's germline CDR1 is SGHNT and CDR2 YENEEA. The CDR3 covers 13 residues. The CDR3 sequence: CASSLAGGTEAFF. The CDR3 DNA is TGTGCCAGCAGCTTAGCCGGCGGCACTGAAGCTTTCTTT.

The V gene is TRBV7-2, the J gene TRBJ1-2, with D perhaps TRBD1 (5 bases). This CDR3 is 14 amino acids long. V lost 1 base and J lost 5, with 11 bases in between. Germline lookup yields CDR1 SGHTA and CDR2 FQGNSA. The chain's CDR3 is CASSLGGGYYGYTF. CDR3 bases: TGTGCCAGCAGCTTAGGGGGCGGGTATTATGGCTACACCTTC. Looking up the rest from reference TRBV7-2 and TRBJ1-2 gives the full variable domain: GAGVSQSPSNKVTEKGKDVELRCDPISGHTALYWYRQSLGQGLEFLIYFQGNSAPDKSGLPSDRFSAERTGGSVSTLTIQRTQQEDSAVYLCASSLGGGYYGYTFGSGTRLTVV.

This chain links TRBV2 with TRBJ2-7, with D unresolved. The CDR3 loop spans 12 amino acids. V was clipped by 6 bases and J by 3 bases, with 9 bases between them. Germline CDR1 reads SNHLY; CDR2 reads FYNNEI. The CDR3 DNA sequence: TGTGCCAGCAGGGATTATAGCTACGAGCAGTACTTC. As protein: CASRDYSYEQYF.

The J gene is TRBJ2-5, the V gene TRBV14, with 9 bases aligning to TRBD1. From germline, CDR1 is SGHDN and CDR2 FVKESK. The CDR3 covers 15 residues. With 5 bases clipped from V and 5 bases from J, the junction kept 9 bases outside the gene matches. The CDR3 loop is CASSATGGRGETQYF. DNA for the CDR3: TGTGCCAGCAGCGCTACAGGGGGCCGAGGGGAGACCCAGTACTTC.

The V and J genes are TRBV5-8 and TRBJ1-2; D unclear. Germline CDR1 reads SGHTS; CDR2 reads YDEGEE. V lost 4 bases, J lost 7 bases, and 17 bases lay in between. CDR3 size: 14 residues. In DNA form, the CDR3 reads TGTGCCAGCAGCCCTGGACGGTTGAGACGTGGCTACACCTTC. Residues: CASSPGRLRRGYTF. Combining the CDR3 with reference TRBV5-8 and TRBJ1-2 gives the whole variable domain EAGVTQSPTHLIKTRGQQATLRCSPISGHTSVYWYQQALGLGLQFLLWYDEGEERNRGNFPPRFSGRQFPNYSSELNVNALELEDSALYLCASSPGRLRRGYTFGSGTRLTVV.

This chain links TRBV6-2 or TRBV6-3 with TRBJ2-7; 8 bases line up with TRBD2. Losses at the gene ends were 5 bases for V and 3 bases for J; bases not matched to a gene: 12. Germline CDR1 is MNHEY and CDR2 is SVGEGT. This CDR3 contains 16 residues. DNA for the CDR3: TGTGCCAGCAGTCTACTTCGGGGGGGCACAAACTACGAGCAGTACTTC. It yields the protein CASSLLRGGTNYEQYF.

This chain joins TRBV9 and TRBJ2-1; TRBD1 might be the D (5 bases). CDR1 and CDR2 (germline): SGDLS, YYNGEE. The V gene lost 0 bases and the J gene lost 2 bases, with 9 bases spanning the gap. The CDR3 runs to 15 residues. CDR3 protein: CASSVEGITYNEQFF. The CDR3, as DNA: TGTGCCAGCAGCGTAGAGGGGATTACCTACAATGAGCAGTTCTTC.

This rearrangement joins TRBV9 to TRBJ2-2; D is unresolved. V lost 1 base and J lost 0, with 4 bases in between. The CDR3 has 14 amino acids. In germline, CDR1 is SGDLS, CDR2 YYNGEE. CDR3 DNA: TGTGCCAGCAGCGTACTGTCGAACACCGGGGAGCTGTTTTTT. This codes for CASSVLSNTGELFF.

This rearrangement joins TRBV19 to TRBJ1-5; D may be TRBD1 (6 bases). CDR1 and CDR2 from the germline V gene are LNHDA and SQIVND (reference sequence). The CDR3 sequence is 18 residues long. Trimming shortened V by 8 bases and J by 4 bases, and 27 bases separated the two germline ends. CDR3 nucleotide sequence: TGTGCCAGTTCAGCGAGATTTTGGGGGGCATCGGGGAATCAGCCCCAGCATTTT. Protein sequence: CASSARFWGASGNQPQHF.

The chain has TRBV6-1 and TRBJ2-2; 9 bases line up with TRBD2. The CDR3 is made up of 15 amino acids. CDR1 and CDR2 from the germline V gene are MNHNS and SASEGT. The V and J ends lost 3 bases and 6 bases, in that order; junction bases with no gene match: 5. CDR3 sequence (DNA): TGTGCCAGCAGTGACGGCGGGGGGGCCCCCGGGGAGCTGTTTTTT. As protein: CASSDGGGAPGELFF.

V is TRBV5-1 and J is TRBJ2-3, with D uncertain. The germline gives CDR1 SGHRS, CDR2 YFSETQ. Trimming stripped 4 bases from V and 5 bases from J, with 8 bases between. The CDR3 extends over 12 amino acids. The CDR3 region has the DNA TGCGCCAGCAGCCGACACGAAGATACGCAGTATTTT. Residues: CASSRHEDTQYF. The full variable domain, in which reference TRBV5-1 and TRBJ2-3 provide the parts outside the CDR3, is KAGVTQTPRYLIKTRGQQVTLSCSPISGHRSVSWYQQTPGQGLQFLFEYFSETQRNKGNFPGRFSGRQFSNSRSEMNVSTLELGDSALYLCASSRHEDTQYFGPGTRLTVL.

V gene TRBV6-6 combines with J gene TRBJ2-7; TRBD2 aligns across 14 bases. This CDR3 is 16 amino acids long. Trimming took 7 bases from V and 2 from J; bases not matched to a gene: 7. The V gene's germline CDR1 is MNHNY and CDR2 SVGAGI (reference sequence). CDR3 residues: CASNSKGLAGAYEQYF. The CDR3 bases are TGTGCCAGCAACTCGAAGGGACTAGCGGGGGCCTACGAGCAGTACTTC.

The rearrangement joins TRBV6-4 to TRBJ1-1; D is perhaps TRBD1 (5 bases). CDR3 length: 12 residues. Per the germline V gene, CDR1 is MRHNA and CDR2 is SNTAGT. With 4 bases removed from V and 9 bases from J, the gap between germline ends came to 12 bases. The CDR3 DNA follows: TGTGCCAGCAGTGGCCCGGACACCCAAGCTTTCTTT. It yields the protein CASSGPDTQAFF.

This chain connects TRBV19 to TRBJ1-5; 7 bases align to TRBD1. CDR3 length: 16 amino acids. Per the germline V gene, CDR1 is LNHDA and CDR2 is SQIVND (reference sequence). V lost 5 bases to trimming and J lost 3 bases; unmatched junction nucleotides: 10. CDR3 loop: CASSPRSGGTNQPQHF. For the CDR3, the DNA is TGTGCCAGTAGTCCGCGATCAGGGGGGACCAATCAGCCCCAGCATTTT.

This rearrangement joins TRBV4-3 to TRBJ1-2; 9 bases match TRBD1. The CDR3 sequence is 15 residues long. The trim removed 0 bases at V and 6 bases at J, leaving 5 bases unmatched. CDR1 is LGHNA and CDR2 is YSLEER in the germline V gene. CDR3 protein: CASSQEPGQGHGYTF. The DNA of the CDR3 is TGCGCCAGCAGCCAAGAACCGGGACAGGGCCATGGCTACACCTTC.

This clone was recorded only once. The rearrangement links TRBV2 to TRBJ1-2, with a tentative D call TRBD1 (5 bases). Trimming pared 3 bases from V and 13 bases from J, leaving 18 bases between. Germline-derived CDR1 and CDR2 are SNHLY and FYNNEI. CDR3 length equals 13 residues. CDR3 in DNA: TGTGCCAGCAGTGAGGGGGTCACGATGTTCTCCACCTTC. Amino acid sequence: CASSEGVTMFSTF.

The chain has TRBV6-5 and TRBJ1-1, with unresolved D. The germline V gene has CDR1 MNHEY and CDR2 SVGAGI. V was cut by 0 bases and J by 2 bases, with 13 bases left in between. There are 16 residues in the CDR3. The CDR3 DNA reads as TGTGCCAGCAGTTACTCACTTCGGACGGGAAACACTGAAGCTTTCTTT. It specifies CASSYSLRTGNTEAFF.

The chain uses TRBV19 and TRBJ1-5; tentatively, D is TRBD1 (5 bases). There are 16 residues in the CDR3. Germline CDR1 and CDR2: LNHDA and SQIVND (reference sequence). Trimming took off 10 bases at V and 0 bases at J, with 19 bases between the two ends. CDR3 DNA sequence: TGTGCCACCCGGGGGTATGGCAGGGATAGCAATCAGCCCCAGCATTTT. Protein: CATRGYGRDSNQPQHF.

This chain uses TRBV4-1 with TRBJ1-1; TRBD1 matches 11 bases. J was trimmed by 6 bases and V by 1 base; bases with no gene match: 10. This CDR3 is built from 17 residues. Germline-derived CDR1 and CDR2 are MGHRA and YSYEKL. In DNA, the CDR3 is TGCGCCAGCAGCCAAGGTTCCGGACAGGGGGCTTTTCCTGAAGCTTTCTTT. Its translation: CASSQGSGQGAFPEAFF.